This T cell receptor beta chain was found in a study of vaccination and CD4 T cells after COVID-19. Study-level information: Two of the convalescents were Hispanic, and the group consisted of six males and four females.

Details on this clonotype: As yet, its antigen is unknown.

Treatment indicated: roughly ten-day PBMC culture with coronavirus spike peptide pools or control peptides (ViraFEST assay). First, ViraFEST expanded antigen-specific T cells with peptide pools, and next it sequenced the TCRs. The medium had half its volume replaced with fresh IL-2 medium on days 3 and 7. Trimming pared 5 bases from V and 7 bases from J, leaving 15 bases between. Germline V lookup: CDR1 DFQATT, CDR2 SNEGSKA (reference sequence). This CDR3 has 12 amino acids. The Oncomine TCR Beta short-read assay sequenced DNA from cultured CD4+ T cells. TCRdb reprocessed the PCR reads with MiXCR, giving one entry per CDR3 protein. The sample lists about 10,000 distinct CDR3 sequences, approximately 59% occurring once.

Sample: CD4+ T cells from blood, cultured in vitro. V is TRBV20-1 and J is TRBJ2-7; D uncertain. The receptor's source is a human donor who had recovered from COVID-19. CDR3 nucleotides: TGCAGTGCTGCTAACAGAGGTACGGAGCAGTACTTC. It specifies CSAANRGTEQYF.